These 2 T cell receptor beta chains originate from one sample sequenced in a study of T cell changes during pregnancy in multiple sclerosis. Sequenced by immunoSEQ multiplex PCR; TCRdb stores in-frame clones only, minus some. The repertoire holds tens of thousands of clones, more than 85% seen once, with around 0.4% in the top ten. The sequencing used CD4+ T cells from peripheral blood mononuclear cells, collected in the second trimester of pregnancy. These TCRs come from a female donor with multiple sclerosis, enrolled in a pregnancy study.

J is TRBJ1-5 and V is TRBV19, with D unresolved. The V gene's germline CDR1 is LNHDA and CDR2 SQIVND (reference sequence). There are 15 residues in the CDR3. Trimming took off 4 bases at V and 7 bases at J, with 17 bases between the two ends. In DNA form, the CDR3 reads TGTGCCAGTAGTACCCGCGGCAGCAGAGGACAGCCCCAGCATTTT. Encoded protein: CASSTRGSRGQPQHF.

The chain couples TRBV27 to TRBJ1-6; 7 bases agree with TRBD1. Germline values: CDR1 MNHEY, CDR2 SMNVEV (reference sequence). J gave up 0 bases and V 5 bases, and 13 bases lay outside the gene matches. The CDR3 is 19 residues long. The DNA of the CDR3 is TGTGCCAGCAGTAGCCACGGGACAGCGCTTAGCTCCTATAATTCACCCCTCCACTTT. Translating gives CASSSHGTALSSYNSPLHF.